Following are 12 T cell receptor beta chains from one sample sequenced in a study of shared clonotypes between healthy human individuals. Repertoires were generated with immunoSEQ multiplex PCR, while TCRdb's copy carries only in-frame clones and drops some. The data show fewer than 400,000 clones, less than 85% seen once. Source material: memory CD4+ T cells sorted from blood. The subset here: CD45RA-negative fraction. The receptor set was obtained from a man aged 30 to 45 in good health.

The chain carries TRBV5-1 and TRBJ1-1, with unresolved D. V shed 0 bases and J shed 10 bases, with 13 bases lying between them. Germline CDR1 SGHRS, CDR2 YFSETQ. The CDR3 is made up of 13 amino acids. The DNA of the CDR3 is TGCGCCAGCAGCTTGGGTCGTGAGGAGGCAGCTTTCTTT. It yields the protein CASSLGREEAAFF.

V usage is TRBV9 and J usage is TRBJ2-5; 15 nucleotides line up with TRBD2. Germline V gene lookup returns CDR1 SGDLS and CDR2 YYNGEE. The CDR3 totals 17 residues. J was trimmed by 5 bases and V by 3 bases; bases with no gene match: 8. DNA for the CDR3: TGTGCCAGCAGCGCGGGACTAGCGGGAGGCCGGGGGGAGACCCAGTACTTC. It specifies CASSAGLAGGRGETQYF.

The chain is built from TRBV5-4 and TRBJ2-7, with TRBD1 as a possible D gene (5 bases). Looked up from germline, CDR1 is SGHNT and CDR2 is YYREEE (reference sequence). The V end was cut by 5 bases, the J end by 2 bases, with 17 bases between. CDR3 size: 15 residues. The CDR3 loop is CASRSDSQIPYEQYF. As DNA, the CDR3 is TGTGCCAGCAGAAGCGACAGCCAGATCCCCTACGAGCAGTACTTC.

Notes on this clone: Relative to the germline gene, one junction end is altered; a read error may explain this. The DNA for the CDR3 is TGTGCCAGCAGTTTTGGGGGACAACAGAACTTC. Protein sequence: CASSFGGQQNF. This chain joins TRBV6-5 and TRBJ2-7, with a possible D match to TRBD1 (6 bases). The CDR3 covers 11 residues. In germline, CDR1 is MNHEY, CDR2 SVGAGI.

The chain has TRBV7-9 and TRBJ1-5; maybe TRBD1 (6 bases). CDR1 and CDR2 from the germline V gene are SEHNR and FQNEAQ (reference sequence). The CDR3 totals 15 residues. The V end was cut by 5 bases, the J end by 6 bases, with 17 bases between. This CDR3 is CASSGTGIRGQPQHF. CDR3 in DNA: TGTGCCAGCAGCGGAACAGGGATTCGTGGTCAGCCCCAGCATTTT.

The rearrangement uses TRBV5-1 and TRBJ2-5, with D possibly being TRBD1 (6 bases). Trimming left V 0 bases short and J 1 base short, with 10 bases between. CDR1 and CDR2 (germline): SGHRS, YFSETQ. This CDR3 spans 15 amino acids. DNA of the CDR3: TGCGCCAGCAGCTTGGGATGGGACACCCAAGAGACCCAGTACTTC. This encodes CASSLGWDTQETQYF.

V gene TRBV5-5 combines with J gene TRBJ2-1; D is uncertain. Per germline, CDR1 SGHKS and CDR2 YYEKEE (reference sequence). This CDR3 region has 15 residues. Trimming shortened V by 0 bases and J by 2 bases, and 9 bases separated the two germline ends. Here the CDR3 DNA reads TGTGCCAGCAGCTTGGCCGGTGGAGCCTACAATGAGCAGTTCTTC. Its protein is CASSLAGGAYNEQFF.

This clone was observed a few times. The chain is built from TRBV9 and TRBJ2-5; maybe TRBD1 (5 bases). Between the trimmed V and J ends, which lost 3 bases and 5 bases, there was a span of 14 bases. The CDR3 loop spans 14 amino acids. Germline CDR1 and CDR2: SGDLS and YYNGEE. CDR3: CASSGQGFQETQYF. CDR3 DNA: TGTGCCAGCAGCGGTCAGGGATTTCAGGAGACCCAGTACTTC.

The chain couples TRBV12-2 to TRBJ2-7; the D call in the table, TRBD2, was not verified against the DNA. TRBV12-2 is a known pseudogene. The CDR3 is made up of 15 amino acids. CDR3 DNA sequence: TGTGCAAGTCGCTTATGGCTAGCGGGAACCTACGAGCAGTACTTC. It specifies CASRLWLAGTYEQYF.

The rearrangement joins TRBV28 to TRBJ2-2; D perhaps matches TRBD2 (5 bases). The CDR3 loop spans 15 amino acids. Trimming pared 6 bases from V and 0 bases from J, leaving 11 bases between. The germline V gene has CDR1 MDHEN and CDR2 SYDVKM. CDR3 DNA sequence: TGTGCCAGCAGCCCCGACTATACGAACACCGGGGAGCTGTTTTTT. Its translation: CASSPDYTNTGELFF.

The V and J genes are TRBV7-9 and TRBJ2-1; no definite D call. Between the trimmed V and J ends, which lost 3 bases and 6 bases, there was a span of 9 bases. Per the germline V gene, CDR1 is SEHNR and CDR2 is FQNEAQ (reference sequence). The CDR3 contains 13 residues. The CDR3 region has the DNA TGTGCCAGCAGCTTTTACGTATCCAATGAGCAGTTCTTC. Translating it yields CASSFYVSNEQFF.

J is TRBJ2-4 and V is TRBV7-9; 7 bases are a match to TRBD2. The CDR3 length is 15 residues. V was pared by 4 bases and J by 1 base, with 4 bases of the junction left unmatched. Per the germline V gene, CDR1 is SEHNR and CDR2 is FQNEAQ (reference sequence). Here the CDR3 DNA reads TGTGCCAGCAGCTCAGCGGGGTCGGCCAAAAACATTCAGTACTTC. It encodes CASSSAGSAKNIQYF.